This TCR beta chain was sequenced for a study of T cell responses to AZD1222 COVID-19 vaccine. Details on this clone: Its target is not known.

The table came from immunoSEQ multiplex PCR; TCRdb's copy has only in-frame clones and leaves some out. The table has some 150,000 clones, 85% to 90% seen once. Findings of the study overall: Spike was spanned by vaccine-associated CD4 TCRs, with dominance at 160-218 and 743-854. Donors were largely white British and mainly female; clonal diversity was possibly underestimated. Spike-specific TCR breadth rose after two AZD1222 doses, and depth rose as well. After the peak T cell response, and only then, were repertoires sampled.

The sequenced sample was peripheral blood, obtained 28 days after the second AZD1222 dose. This clonotype originated in an adult who received the AZD1222 COVID-19 vaccine.

In DNA, the CDR3 is TGTGCCAGCATTGGTAGGGTTCCGCAGCCCCAGCATTTT. Translating gives CASIGRVPQPQHF. The rearrangement uses TRBV6-5 and TRBJ1-5; the D is unclear. The CDR3 runs to 13 residues. The germline CDR1 and CDR2 sequences are MNHEY and SVGAGI. Trimming pared 7 bases from V and 7 bases from J, leaving 14 bases between.